This T cell receptor beta chain was recorded in a study of preoperative IRX-2 immunotherapy in early breast cancer. CDR3 size: 8 residues. Trimming pared 0 bases from V and 12 bases from J, leaving 0 bases between. Germline-derived CDR1 and CDR2 are SQVTM and ANQGSEA. Treatment denoted: preoperative locoregional IRX-2 cytokine immunotherapy. Samples came from a phase Ib trial of preoperative locoregional IRX-2 cytokine immunotherapy. This table comes from immunoSEQ multiplex PCR, and its TCRdb copy is limited to in-frame clones, with some not included. Among roughly 13,000 clones listed, approximately 91% were seen once. This clone came up a few times.

This material was acquired from a patient treated with IRX-2 immunotherapy. V usage is TRBV29-1 and J usage is TRBJ2-1; D not certain. The clonotype was recovered from a human donor with breast cancer. This CDR3 is CSVEEQFF. The CDR3 DNA reads as TGCAGCGTTGAAGAGCAGTTCTTC.